The rows below give T cell receptor beta chains drawn from one sample of a study of CD8+CD57+ T cells in acquired aplastic anemia. TCRdb redid the calling of the reads with MiXCR, one entry per CDR3 protein. The sample records approximately 150,000 distinct CDR3 sequences, about 45% being singletons. Input material: sorted CD4+, CD8+, or CD8+CD57+ T cells (not recorded which) from PBMCs. Every receptor here comes from a human donor with aplastic anemia. CDR3s include the opening cysteine and the closing phenylalanine or tryptophan. The order of the fields is D gene, J gene, V gene, clone size, CDR3 protein, CDR3 DNA. The D gene is left open where the match is weak. Clone size appears in some rows only: once, few, many, or a class for an expanded clone.

d_call: TRBD2
j_call: TRBJ2-5
v_call: TRBV4-2
clone_size: -
cdr3_aa: CASSQVPGLAGGQETQYF
cdr3_nt: TGTGCCAGCAGCCAAGTGCCAGGACTAGCGGGGGGGCAAGAGACCCAGTACTTC

d_call: -
j_call: TRBJ1-2
v_call: TRBV9
clone_size: many
cdr3_aa: CASSRDPYTRTSGYTF
cdr3_nt: TGTGCCAGCAGCCGGGACCCGTACACCAGGACGAGTGGCTACACCTTC

d_call: -
j_call: TRBJ2-7
v_call: TRBV5-1
clone_size: many
cdr3_aa: CASSFPGGGNEQYF
cdr3_nt: TGCGCCAGCAGCTTCCCAGGGGGGGGGAACGAGCAGTACTTC

d_call: -
j_call: TRBJ1-5
v_call: TRBV24-1
clone_size: -
cdr3_aa: CATSQWGQPQHF
cdr3_nt: TGTGCCACCAGTCAATGGGGCCAGCCCCAGCATTTT

d_call: -
j_call: TRBJ1-1
v_call: TRBV10-3
clone_size: few
cdr3_aa: CAISESGGAIRAFF
cdr3_nt: TGTGCCATCAGTGAGTCGGGGGGCGCGATTAGGGCTTTCTTT

d_call: TRBD2
j_call: TRBJ2-3
v_call: TRBV12-3/TRBV12-4
clone_size: -
cdr3_aa: CASSLRGARTDTQYF
cdr3_nt: TGTGCCAGCAGTTTGCGGGGGGCTCGTACAGATACGCAGTATTTT

d_call: -
j_call: TRBJ2-2
v_call: TRBV15
clone_size: -
cdr3_aa: CATSITGELFF
cdr3_nt: TGTGCCACCAGCATTACCGGGGAGCTGTTTTTT

d_call: TRBD1
j_call: TRBJ2-3
v_call: TRBV7-9
clone_size: -
cdr3_aa: CASSLDRGWDTQYF
cdr3_nt: TGTGCCAGCAGCTTGGACAGGGGTTGGGATACGCAGTATTTT

d_call: TRBD1
j_call: TRBJ1-1
v_call: TRBV5-1
clone_size: once
cdr3_aa: CASSEGQGVTEAFF
cdr3_nt: TGCGCCAGCAGCGAGGGACAGGGAGTCACTGAAGCTTTCTTT

d_call: -
j_call: TRBJ2-2
v_call: TRBV5-6
clone_size: many
cdr3_aa: CASSFQNTGELFF
cdr3_nt: TGTGCCAGCAGCTTCCAGAACACCGGGGAGCTGTTTTTT

d_call: -
j_call: TRBJ1-1
v_call: TRBV5-1
clone_size: many
cdr3_aa: CASSLVGVPVNTEAFF
cdr3_nt: TGCGCCAGCAGCTTGGTGGGGGTTCCCGTGAACACTGAAGCTTTCTTT

d_call: -
j_call: TRBJ1-3
v_call: TRBV29-1
clone_size: -
cdr3_aa: CSVEQGRNTIYF
cdr3_nt: TGCAGCGTTGAACAGGGTAGAAACACCATATATTTT

d_call: TRBD1
j_call: TRBJ2-1
v_call: TRBV9
clone_size: many
cdr3_aa: CASSVGQGGYNEQFF
cdr3_nt: TGTGCCAGCAGCGTAGGACAGGGCGGCTACAATGAGCAGTTCTTC

d_call: TRBD2
j_call: TRBJ2-3
v_call: TRBV5-1
clone_size: many
cdr3_aa: CASSYRTSGTNTDTQYF
cdr3_nt: TGCGCCAGCAGCTATAGGACTAGCGGGACCAACACAGATACGCAGTATTTT

d_call: -
j_call: TRBJ2-5
v_call: TRBV30
clone_size: many
cdr3_aa: CAWSGSVETQYF
cdr3_nt: TGTGCCTGGAGTGGCTCGGTGGAGACCCAGTACTTC

d_call: TRBD1
j_call: TRBJ2-3
v_call: TRBV20-1
clone_size: many
cdr3_aa: CSATPTQGTYGTDTQYF
cdr3_nt: TGCAGTGCTACTCCCACACAGGGGACGTACGGCACAGATACGCAGTATTTT

d_call: -
j_call: TRBJ1-5
v_call: TRBV9
clone_size: -
cdr3_aa: CASSPTMGEEPQHF
cdr3_nt: TGTGCCAGCAGCCCAACCATGGGGGAGGAGCCCCAGCATTTT